This is a list of T cell receptor beta chains from one sample in a study of beta chain features in type 1 diabetes. Sequencing used immunoSEQ multiplex PCR; TCRdb keeps in-frame clones, though not all of them. This sample has 250,000 to 300,000 clones; about 8% occur once, and the top ten carry 1%. The specimen was central memory CD4+ T cells from blood. The receptors were sampled from a woman younger than 30 in good health. Each CDR3 is given with its conserved first and last residue. The order of the fields is J gene, CDR3 length, V gene, CDR3 protein.

TRBJ1-1	15	TRBV30	CAARVLDRLNTEAFF
TRBJ2-5	13	TRBV4-3	CASSLSSQETQYF
TRBJ2-1	16	TRBV5-1	CASSLVGTVGNNEQFF
TRBJ1-6	16	TRBV6-5	CASSYSRQASNSPLHF
TRBJ1-6	15	TRBV7-2	CASSRVAAGGSPLHF
TRBJ2-2	14	TRBV2	CASRPQGDTGELFF
TRBJ2-3	14	TRBV5-1	CASSGGVGTDTQYF
TRBJ1-6	14	TRBV5-4	CASSIRVGNSPLHF
TRBJ2-2	14	TRBV6-1	CASGDRPGPGELFF
TRBJ2-5	12	TRBV15	CATSRFTETQYF
TRBJ1-1	15	TRBV7-9	CASSLVTGANTEAFF
NA	15	TRBV18	CASSSERVTSYEQYF
TRBJ2-3	16	TRBV4-3	CASSLSLAGGSDTQYF
TRBJ1-5	13	TRBV6-5	CASGGQDDQPQHF
TRBJ2-3	13	TRBV19	CASSIPQRGTQYF
TRBJ2-5	16	TRBV21-1	CASSENRGRSRETQYF
TRBJ1-2	14	TRBV5-1	CASSDQAANYGYTF
TRBJ1-5	15	TRBV28	CASSPGLISNQPQHF
TRBJ1-1	13	TRBV5-6	CASSLSVNTEAFF
TRBJ2-7	17	TRBV11-3	CASSLDRLSGFSYEQYF
TRBJ2-6	13	TRBV6-5	CASVSPGANVLTF
TRBJ1-5	15	TRBV4-2	CASSQDPQGYQPQHF
TRBJ2-7	13	TRBV2	CASGRGYPYEQYF
TRBJ1-6	16	TRBV7-2	CASSFSSLQFNSPLHF
TRBJ1-1	15	TRBV10-3	CAISESGARSTEAFF
TRBJ2-5	13	TRBV11-1	CASSRWGQETQYF
TRBJ2-3	17	TRBV30	CAWSKGLAGSLADTQYF
TRBJ1-2	16	TRBV7-2	CASRKGKGTLNYGYTF
TRBJ2-7	16	TRBV7-2	CASSHLSGGPTYEQYF
TRBJ2-1	16	TRBV7-2	CASSLKLAGAYNEQFF
TRBJ1-2	14	TRBV9	CASSPQTGSNGYTF
TRBJ2-3	16	TRBV7-3	CASSEVGWGTPDTQYF
TRBJ2-1	17	TRBV9	CASSVDRLAGLYNEQFF
TRBJ2-3	14	TRBV30	CAWSKVQGVDTQYF
TRBJ2-5	13	TRBV4-2	CASSQNPGETQYF
TRBJ1-2	13	TRBV28	CASRRPDRRGYTF
TRBJ2-6	17	TRBV7-8	CASSTRGQGAGANVLTF
TRBJ2-1	18	TRBV5-6	CASSTLGLAEYSYNEQFF
TRBJ1-1	13	TRBV7-9	CASSPTPATEAFF
TRBJ2-5	14	TRBV10-3	CAISRDLGGETQYF
TRBJ2-6	17	TRBV27	CASSSPLGGAGANVLTF
TRBJ2-5	11	TRBV7-2	CASSSKETQYF
TRBJ2-5	16	TRBV11-2	CASSFKTGVYQETQYF
TRBJ2-3	14	TRBV6-1	CATRQGLSTDTQYF
TRBJ2-1	15	TRBV11-1	CASSLLAGGGDEQFF
TRBJ1-2	14	TRBV7-2	CASSLVGTLYGYTF
TRBJ2-3	14	TRBV19	CASSSVDSTDTQYF